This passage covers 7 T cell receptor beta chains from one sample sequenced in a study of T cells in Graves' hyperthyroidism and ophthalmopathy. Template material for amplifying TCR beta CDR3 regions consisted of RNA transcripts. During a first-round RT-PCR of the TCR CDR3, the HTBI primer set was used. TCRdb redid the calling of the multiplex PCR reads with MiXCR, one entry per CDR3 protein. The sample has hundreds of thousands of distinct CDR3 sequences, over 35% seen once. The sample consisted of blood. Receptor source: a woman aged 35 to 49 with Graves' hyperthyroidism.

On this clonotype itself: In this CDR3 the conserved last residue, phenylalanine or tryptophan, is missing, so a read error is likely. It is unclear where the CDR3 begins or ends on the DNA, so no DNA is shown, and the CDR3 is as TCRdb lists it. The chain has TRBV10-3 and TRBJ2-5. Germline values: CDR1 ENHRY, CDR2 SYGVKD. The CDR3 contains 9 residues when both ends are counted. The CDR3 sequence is CASSDSTVI.

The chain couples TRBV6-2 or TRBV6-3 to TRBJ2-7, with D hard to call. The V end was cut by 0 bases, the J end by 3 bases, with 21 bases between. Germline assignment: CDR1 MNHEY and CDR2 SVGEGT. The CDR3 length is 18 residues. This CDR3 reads CASSYSQVFRVVYYEQYF. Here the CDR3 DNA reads TGTGCCAGCAGTTACTCCCAGGTTTTTCGGGTGGTCTACTACGAGCAGTACTTC.

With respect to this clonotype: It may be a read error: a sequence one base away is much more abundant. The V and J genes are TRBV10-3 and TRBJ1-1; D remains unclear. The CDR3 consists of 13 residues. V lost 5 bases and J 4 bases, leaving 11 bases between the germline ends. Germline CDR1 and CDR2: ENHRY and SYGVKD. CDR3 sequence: CAISHTWGTEAFF. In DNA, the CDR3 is TGTGCCATCAGTCACACGTGGGGCACTGAAGCTTTCTTT.

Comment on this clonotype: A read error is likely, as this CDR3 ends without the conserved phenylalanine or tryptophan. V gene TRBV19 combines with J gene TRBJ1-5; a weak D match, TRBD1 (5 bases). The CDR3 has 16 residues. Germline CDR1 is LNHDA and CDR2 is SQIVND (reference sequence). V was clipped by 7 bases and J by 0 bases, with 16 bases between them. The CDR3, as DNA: TGTGCCAGTACTGGGGGACCGACTTATAGCAATCAGCCCCAGCATCTT. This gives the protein CASTGGPTYSNQPQHL.

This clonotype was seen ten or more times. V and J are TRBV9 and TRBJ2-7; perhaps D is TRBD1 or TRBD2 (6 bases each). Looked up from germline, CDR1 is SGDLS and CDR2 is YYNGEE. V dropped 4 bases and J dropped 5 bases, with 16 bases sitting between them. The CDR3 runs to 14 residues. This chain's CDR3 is CASSLSGEANEQYF. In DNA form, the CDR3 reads TGTGCCAGCAGCCTGTCAGGGGAGGCGAACGAGCAGTACTTC.

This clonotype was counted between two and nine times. CDR3 residues: CAISESVNLYGYTF. CDR3 sequence (DNA): TGTGCCATCAGTGAGTCGGTCAACCTCTATGGCTACACCTTC. This chain connects TRBV10-3 to TRBJ1-2; D unclear. V lost 0 bases and J lost 4, with 9 bases in between. In germline, CDR1 is ENHRY, CDR2 SYGVKD. This CDR3 has 14 residues.

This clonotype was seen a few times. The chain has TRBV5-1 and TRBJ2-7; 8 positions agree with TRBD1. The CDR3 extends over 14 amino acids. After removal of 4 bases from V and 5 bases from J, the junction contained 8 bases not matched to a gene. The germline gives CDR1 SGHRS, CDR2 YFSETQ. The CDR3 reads CASSNGQGGNEQYF. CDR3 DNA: TGCGCCAGCAGCAACGGACAGGGTGGGAACGAGCAGTACTTC.